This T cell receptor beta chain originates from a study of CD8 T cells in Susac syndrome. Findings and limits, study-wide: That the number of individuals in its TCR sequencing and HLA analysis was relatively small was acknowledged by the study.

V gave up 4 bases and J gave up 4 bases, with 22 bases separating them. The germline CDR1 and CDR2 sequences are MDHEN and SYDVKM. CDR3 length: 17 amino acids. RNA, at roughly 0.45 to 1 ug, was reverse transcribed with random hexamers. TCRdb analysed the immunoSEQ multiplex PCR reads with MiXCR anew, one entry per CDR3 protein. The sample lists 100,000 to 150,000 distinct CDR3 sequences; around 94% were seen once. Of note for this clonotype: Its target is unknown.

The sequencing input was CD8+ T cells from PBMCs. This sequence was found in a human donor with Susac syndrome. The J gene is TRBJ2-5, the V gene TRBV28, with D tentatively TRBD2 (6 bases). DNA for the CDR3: TGTGCCAGCAGTTCATCCGGGGGTGGATTTAGGGGAGAGACCCAGTACTTC. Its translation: CASSSSGGGFRGETQYF.